Below, 27 T cell receptor beta chains from the same sample are listed, as sequenced in a study of control samples from healthy donors and cancer patients. Method: immunoSEQ multiplex PCR; TCRdb's copy keeps in-frame clones and lacks some. Among over 150,000 clones listed, roughly 94% were seen once. Material: blood. These receptors came from a man aged 35 to 55 in good health.

The chain recombines TRBV28 with TRBJ1-2; 8 nucleotides agree with TRBD1. The germline CDR1 and CDR2 sequences are MDHEN and SYDVKM. After removal of 4 bases from V and 1 base from J, the junction contained 8 bases not matched to a gene. The CDR3 has 16 amino acids. CDR3 in DNA: TGTGCCAGCAGTTCGACCGGGACAGGAGGTAACTATGGCTACACCTTC. This encodes CASSSTGTGGNYGYTF.

This chain uses TRBV24-1 with TRBJ2-7; TRBD1 matches at 9 bases. Germline CDR1 and CDR2: KGHDR and SFDVKD. This CDR3 has 15 amino acids. J lost 4 bases, V lost 5 bases, and 8 bases had no gene match. The CDR3 sequence is CATSGGTGNSYEQYF. The CDR3 nucleotides read TGTGCCACCAGTGGCGGGACAGGGAACAGTTACGAGCAGTACTTC.

The chain couples TRBV6-2 or TRBV6-3 to TRBJ2-3, with 10 bases fitting TRBD2. This CDR3 is 18 amino acids long. Germline CDR1 reads MNHEY; CDR2 reads SVGEGT. Trimming removed 6 bases from V and 0 bases from J; junction bases left unmatched: 12. The CDR3 region is CASSLGDISGGSTDTQYF. The CDR3 DNA reads as TGTGCCAGCAGCCTCGGGGACATTAGCGGGGGGAGCACAGATACGCAGTATTTT.

This clone came up a few times. The chain's CDR3 is CASSFKTVANYGYTF. The CDR3 DNA follows: TGTGCCAGCAGCTTCAAGACGGTAGCTAACTATGGCTACACCTTC. The chain has TRBV7-2 and TRBJ1-2; D is unresolved. Germline V gene data show CDR1 as SGHTA and CDR2 as FQGNSA. There are 15 residues in the CDR3. V lost 3 bases and J lost 0, with 11 bases in between.

This sequence joins TRBV7-9 and TRBJ2-2, with D possibly TRBD2 on 5 matching bases. V gave up 8 bases and J gave up 7 bases, with 17 bases separating them. The CDR3 runs 14 residues. The V gene's germline CDR1 is SEHNR and CDR2 FQNEAQ (reference sequence). CDR3 bases: TGTGCCAGCGGGGAGACACGTCATGACGGGGAGCTGTTTTTT. Its protein product is CASGETRHDGELFF.

This clone was counted a few times. The V and J genes are TRBV10-2 and TRBJ2-1, with 9 bases fitting TRBD2. The length of the CDR3 is 16 residues. Germline CDR1 reads WSHSY; CDR2 reads SAAADI. V shed 4 bases and J 0 bases; nucleotides not matched to a gene: 4. The DNA of the CDR3 is TGCGCCAGCAGTGGTCGAGCGGGGGGCTCCTACAATGAGCAGTTCTTC. Its translation: CASSGRAGGSYNEQFF.

The chain couples TRBV5-1 to TRBJ1-2; 8 bases are a match to TRBD1. CDR1 and CDR2 (germline): SGHRS, YFSETQ. The CDR3 is made up of 17 amino acids. The V segment lost 4 bases and the J segment 0 bases; nucleotides outside the gene matches: 11. This CDR3 reads CASSVTPTGGTNYGYTF. The CDR3 nucleotides read TGCGCCAGCAGCGTCACGCCCACAGGGGGAACTAACTATGGCTACACCTTC.

This clone has only one observation. The chain has TRBV27 and TRBJ1-6; 10 positions agree with TRBD1. CDR3 length: 14 amino acids. Germline CDR1 MNHEY, CDR2 SMNVEV (reference sequence). V was clipped by 5 bases and J by 6 bases; unmatched bases: 1. The DNA for the CDR3 is TGTGCCAGCAGTGGACAGGGGGGTAATTCACCCCTCCACTTT. It translates to CASSGQGGNSPLHF.

This sequence joins TRBV18 and TRBJ2-5; D perhaps matches TRBD2 (5 bases). Germline V lookup: CDR1 KGHSH, CDR2 LQKENI. V lost 3 bases and J lost 5, with 10 bases in between. This CDR3 has 13 amino acids. CDR3 region: CASSPREYETQYF. The CDR3 region has the DNA TGTGCCAGCTCACCTAGGGAGTATGAGACCCAGTACTTC.

V gene TRBV19 combines with J gene TRBJ1-2, with a weak D call TRBD1 (5 bases). With 5 bases removed from V and 5 bases from J, the gap between germline ends came to 12 bases. The germline CDR1 and CDR2 sequences are LNHDA and SQIVND (reference sequence). The CDR3 spans 13 residues. The CDR3, as DNA: TGTGCCAGTAGTGAGGGGCGCTGGTATGGCTACACCTTC. Amino acid sequence: CASSEGRWYGYTF.

J is TRBJ1-5 and V is TRBV6-6; D is uncertain. Germline lookup yields CDR1 MNHNY and CDR2 SVGAGI (reference sequence). The length of the CDR3 is 15 residues. The V and J ends lost 1 base and 2 bases respectively, with 9 bases between them. The chain's CDR3 is CASSYYPNGNQPQHF. CDR3 DNA: TGTGCCAGCAGTTACTACCCCAATGGCAATCAGCCCCAGCATTTT.

This clone occurred once. J is TRBJ1-5 and V is TRBV30, with unresolved D. The CDR3 sequence is 13 residues long. Trimming cost V 0 bases and J 7 bases, with 10 bases left between them. Germline V lookup: CDR1 GTSNPN, CDR2 SVGIG (reference sequence). CDR3 sequence (DNA): TGTGCCTGGAGTGTTTCGGTAAGGCAGCCCCAGCATTTT. Its translation is CAWSVSVRQPQHF.

This chain uses TRBV3-1 (or the pseudogene TRBV3-2) with TRBJ2-1; TRBD2 aligns across 7 bases. Germline V lookup: CDR1 LGHDT, CDR2 YNNKEL (reference sequence). The CDR3 is 15 amino acids. With 4 bases clipped from V and 3 bases from J, the junction kept 6 bases outside the gene matches. The CDR3 nucleotides are TGTGCCAGCAGCCGCCTAGCGGCGAACTACAATGAGCAGTTCTTC. It codes for CASSRLAANYNEQFF.

The chain joins TRBV9 to TRBJ1-2; 7 positions agree with TRBD1. The CDR3 consists of 15 residues. Germline CDR1 SGDLS, CDR2 YYNGEE. J lost 4 bases, V lost 0 bases, and 6 bases had no gene match. CDR3 residues: CASSVVPTGLYGYTF. DNA of the CDR3: TGTGCCAGCAGCGTAGTTCCGACAGGGCTCTATGGCTACACCTTC.

V is TRBV6-6 and J is TRBJ1-6; D unclear. V lost 4 bases, J lost 5 bases, and 9 bases lay in between. Looked up from germline, CDR1 is MNHNY and CDR2 is SVGAGI (reference sequence). The CDR3 spans 14 residues. DNA of the CDR3: TGTGCCAGCAGTTTCCGAAAGAATAATTCACCCCTCCACTTT. It specifies CASSFRKNNSPLHF.

The V and J genes are TRBV24-1 and TRBJ2-7, with 10 positions matching TRBD1. The germline CDR1 and CDR2 sequences are KGHDR and SFDVKD. The CDR3 has 15 residues. Losses at the gene ends were 2 bases for V and 4 bases for J; bases not matched to a gene: 4. The CDR3 DNA reads as TGTGCCACCAGTGATTCCGGGACAGGGGCTTACGAGCAGTACTTC. Residues: CATSDSGTGAYEQYF.

This clone was seen once. This chain connects TRBV6-5 to TRBJ1-2; D is uncertain. The V and J ends lost 2 bases and 5 bases respectively, with 9 bases between them. From germline, CDR1 is MNHEY and CDR2 SVGAGI. There are 13 residues in the CDR3. DNA of the CDR3: TGTGCCAGCAGTTACGGTGGCCTGTATGGCTACACCTTC. Its protein product is CASSYGGLYGYTF.

The chain recombines TRBV7-5 with TRBJ1-4; the table's TRBD1 call for D was not verified on the DNA. TRBV7-5 is assigned pseudogene status. This CDR3 is 15 amino acids long. DNA of the CDR3: TGTGCCAGAAGCTTACCGCCGGCAGGGGGCAAAAAACTGTTTTTT. It codes for CARSLPPAGGKKLFF.

The chain couples TRBV7-9 to TRBJ1-1; possibly TRBD1 for D (6 bases). Per the germline V gene, CDR1 is SEHNR and CDR2 is FQNEAQ (reference sequence). The CDR3 runs to 13 residues. V lost 10 bases and J lost 4, with 16 bases in between. The CDR3 reads CANKRDMATEAFF. The DNA of the CDR3 is TGTGCCAACAAGAGGGACATGGCCACTGAAGCTTTCTTT.

The chain carries TRBV14 and TRBJ2-6, with D possibly TRBD1 on 5 matching bases. Germline assignment: CDR1 SGHDN and CDR2 FVKESK. The CDR3 spans 15 residues. Between the trimmed V and J ends, which lost 7 bases and 0 bases, there was a span of 10 bases. The DNA of the CDR3 is TGTGCCAGCAAGGGGTGGTCCTCTGGGGCCAACGTCCTGACTTTC. It yields the protein CASKGWSSGANVLTF.

The CDR3 DNA reads TGTGCCAGCAGTCTACAGGGAACCTATGGCTACACCTTC. Its translation: CASSLQGTYGYTF. This chain joins TRBV6-2 or TRBV6-3 and TRBJ1-2, with D perhaps matching TRBD1 (6 bases). Germline V gene sequence: CDR1 MNHEY, CDR2 SVGEGT. The CDR3 spans 13 residues. V was pared by 5 bases and J by 4 bases, with 11 bases between.

This chain connects TRBV6-2 or TRBV6-3 to TRBJ2-1; D ambiguous. The CDR3 consists of 12 residues. V was cut by 0 bases and J by 6 bases, with 3 bases left in between. CDR1 is MNHEY and CDR2 is SVGEGT in the germline V gene. In nucleotides, the CDR3 is TGTGCCAGCAGTTACTCGGGCAATGAGCAGTTCTTC. Encoded protein: CASSYSGNEQFF.

The chain has TRBV28 and TRBJ1-2; D gene ambiguous. Germline V gene lookup returns CDR1 MDHEN and CDR2 SYDVKM. The CDR3 loop spans 14 amino acids. With 2 bases removed from V and 4 bases from J, the gap between germline ends came to 11 bases. CDR3 in DNA: TGTGCCAGCAGTTTAGATTCAACCGCCTATGGCTACACCTTC. Its protein product is CASSLDSTAYGYTF.

This sequence joins TRBV6-1 and TRBJ2-5, with 8 bases lining up with TRBD1. J gave up 4 bases and V 2 bases, and 0 bases lay outside the gene matches. The CDR3 totals 13 residues. Germline V CDR1 and CDR2: MNHNS, SASEGT. The CDR3 nucleotides read TGTGCCAGCAGTGAAACAGGGGGAGAGACCCAGTACTTC. It is translated as CASSETGGETQYF.

V is TRBV18 and J is TRBJ2-7; 7 bases line up with TRBD1. The CDR3 runs 16 residues. J lost 2 bases, V lost 1 base, and 8 bases had no gene match. Germline CDR1 is KGHSH and CDR2 is LQKENI. CDR3 DNA: TGTGCCAGCTCACCACGCCCGGGACAGACCACCTACGAGCAGTACTTC. It specifies CASSPRPGQTTYEQYF. The whole variable domain, filled in from reference TRBV18 and TRBJ2-7, reads NAGVMQNPRHLVRRRGQEARLRCSPMKGHSHVYWYRQLPEEGLKFMVYLQKENIIDESGMPKERFSAEFPKEGPSILRIQQVVRGDSAAYFCASSPRPGQTTYEQYFGPGTRLTVT.

The V and J genes are TRBV5-8 and TRBJ2-5; possibly TRBD1 for D (5 bases). The V gene's germline CDR1 is SGHTS and CDR2 YDEGEE. This CDR3 comprises 15 residues. Trimming pared 0 bases from V and 2 bases from J, leaving 11 bases between. The chain's CDR3 is CASSLDGQDQETQYF. The CDR3 coding sequence is TGTGCCAGCAGCTTGGATGGACAAGATCAAGAGACCCAGTACTTC.

The chain carries TRBV5-6 and TRBJ1-6; the D gene is possibly TRBD1 (6 bases). The ends were cut back, 4 bases at V and 9 bases at J, with 11 bases in the middle. The CDR3 length is 13 residues. CDR1 and CDR2 from the germline V gene are SGHDT and YYEEEE. The CDR3 loop is CASSTPGVSPLHF. In DNA, the CDR3 is TGTGCCAGCAGCACCCCAGGGGTTTCACCCCTCCACTTT.